This T cell receptor beta chain comes out of a study of T cell changes during pregnancy in multiple sclerosis. Repertoires were generated with immunoSEQ multiplex PCR, while TCRdb's copy carries only in-frame clones and drops some. The table records more than 30,000 clones, 85% to 95% of them present only once. Trimming cost V 5 bases and J 5 bases; bases outside gene matches: 7. CDR1 and CDR2 (germline): SEHNR, FQNEAQ (reference sequence). The CDR3 spans 14 residues. The TCR was taken from a female donor with multiple sclerosis, enrolled in a pregnancy study. The source was CD8+ T cells from peripheral blood mononuclear cells, collected in the third trimester of pregnancy. V gene TRBV7-9 combines with J gene TRBJ2-7, with 9 bases that match TRBD1. CDR3 amino acids: CASSLQGALDEQYF. CDR3 DNA sequence: TGTGCCAGCAGCCTACAGGGGGCTCTGGACGAGCAGTACTTC.